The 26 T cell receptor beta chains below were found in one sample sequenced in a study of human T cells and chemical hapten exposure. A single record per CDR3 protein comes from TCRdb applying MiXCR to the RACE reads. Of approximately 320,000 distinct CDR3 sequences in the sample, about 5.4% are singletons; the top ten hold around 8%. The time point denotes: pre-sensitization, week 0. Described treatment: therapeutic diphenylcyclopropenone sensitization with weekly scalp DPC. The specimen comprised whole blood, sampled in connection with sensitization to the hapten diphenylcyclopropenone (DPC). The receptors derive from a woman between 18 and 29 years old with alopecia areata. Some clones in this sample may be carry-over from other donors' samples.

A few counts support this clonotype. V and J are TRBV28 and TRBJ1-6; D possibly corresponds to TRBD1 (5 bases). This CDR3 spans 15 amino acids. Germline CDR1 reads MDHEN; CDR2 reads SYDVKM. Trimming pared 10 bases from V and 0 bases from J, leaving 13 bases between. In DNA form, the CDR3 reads TGTGCCACCCGTGGGGGAAGCTCCTATAATTCACCCCTCCACTTT. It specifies CATRGGSSYNSPLHF.

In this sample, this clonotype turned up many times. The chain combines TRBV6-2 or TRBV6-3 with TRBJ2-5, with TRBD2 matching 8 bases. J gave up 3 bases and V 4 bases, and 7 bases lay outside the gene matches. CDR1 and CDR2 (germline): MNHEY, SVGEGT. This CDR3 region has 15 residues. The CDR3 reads CASSSRGGLEETQYF. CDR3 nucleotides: TGTGCCAGCAGTTCCCGGGGGGGCCTGGAAGAGACCCAGTACTTC.

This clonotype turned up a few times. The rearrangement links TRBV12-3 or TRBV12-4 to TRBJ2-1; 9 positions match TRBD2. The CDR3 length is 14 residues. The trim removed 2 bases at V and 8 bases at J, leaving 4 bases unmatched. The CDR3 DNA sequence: TGTGCCAGCAGTTTAACGGCGGGGGGGCATGAGCAGTTCTTC. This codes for CASSLTAGGHEQFF.

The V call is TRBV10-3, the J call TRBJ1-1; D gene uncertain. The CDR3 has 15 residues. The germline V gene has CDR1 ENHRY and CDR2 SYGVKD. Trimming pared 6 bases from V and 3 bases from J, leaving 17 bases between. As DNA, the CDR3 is TGTGCCATCAGCCCGTCGACACCCGGGGACACTGAAGCTTTCTTT. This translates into CAISPSTPGDTEAFF.

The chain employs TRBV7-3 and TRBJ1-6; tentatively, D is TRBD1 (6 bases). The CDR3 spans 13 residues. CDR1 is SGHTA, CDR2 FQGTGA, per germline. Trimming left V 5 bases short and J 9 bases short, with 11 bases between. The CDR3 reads CASSPTGFSPLHF. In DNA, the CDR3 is TGTGCCAGCAGCCCAACAGGGTTTTCACCCCTCCACTTT.

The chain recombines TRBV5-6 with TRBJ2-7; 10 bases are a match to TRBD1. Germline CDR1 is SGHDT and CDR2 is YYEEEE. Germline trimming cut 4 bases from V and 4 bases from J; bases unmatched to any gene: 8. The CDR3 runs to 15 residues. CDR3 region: CASSKGTGVVYEQYF. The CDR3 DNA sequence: TGTGCCAGCAGCAAGGGGACAGGGGTGGTATACGAGCAGTACTTC.

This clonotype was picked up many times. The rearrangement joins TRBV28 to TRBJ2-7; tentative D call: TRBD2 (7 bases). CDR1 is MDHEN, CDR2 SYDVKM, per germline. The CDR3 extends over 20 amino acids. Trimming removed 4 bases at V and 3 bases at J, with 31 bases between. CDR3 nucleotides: TGTGCCAGCAGTTCCTTTGCCCCACAGGGAGGGGTAGGAAGGAGCTACGAGCAGTACTTC. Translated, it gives CASSSFAPQGGVGRSYEQYF.

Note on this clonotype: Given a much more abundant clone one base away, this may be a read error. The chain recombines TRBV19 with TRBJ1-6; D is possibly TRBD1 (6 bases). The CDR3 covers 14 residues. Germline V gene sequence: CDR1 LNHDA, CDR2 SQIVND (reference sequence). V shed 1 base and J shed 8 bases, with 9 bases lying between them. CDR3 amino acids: CASSIGTEYSPLHF. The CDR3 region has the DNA TGTGCCAGTAGTATAGGGACAGAGTATTCACCCCTCCACTTT. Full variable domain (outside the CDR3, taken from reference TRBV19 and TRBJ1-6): DGGITQSPKYLFRKEGQNVTLSCEQNLNHDAMYWYRQDPGQGLRLIYYSQIVNDFQKGDIAEGYSVSREKKESFPLTVTSAQKNPTAFYLCASSIGTEYSPLHFGNGTRLTVT.

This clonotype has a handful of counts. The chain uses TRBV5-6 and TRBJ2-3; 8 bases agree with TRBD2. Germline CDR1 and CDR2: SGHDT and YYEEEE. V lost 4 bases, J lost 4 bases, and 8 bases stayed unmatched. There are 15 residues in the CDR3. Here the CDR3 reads CASSLRAGEPDTQYF. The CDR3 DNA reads TGTGCCAGCAGCCTCAGAGCGGGGGAACCAGATACGCAGTATTTT.

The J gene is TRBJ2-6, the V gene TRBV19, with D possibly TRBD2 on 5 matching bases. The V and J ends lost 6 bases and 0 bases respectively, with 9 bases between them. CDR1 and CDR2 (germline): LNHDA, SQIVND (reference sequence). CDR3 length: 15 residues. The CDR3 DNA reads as TGTGCCAGTAGAGCGGTGGGCTCTGGGGCCAACGTCCTGACTTTC. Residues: CASRAVGSGANVLTF. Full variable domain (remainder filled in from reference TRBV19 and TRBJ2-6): DGGITQSPKYLFRKEGQNVTLSCEQNLNHDAMYWYRQDPGQGLRLIYYSQIVNDFQKGDIAEGYSVSREKKESFPLTVTSAQKNPTAFYLCASRAVGSGANVLTFGAGSRLTVL.

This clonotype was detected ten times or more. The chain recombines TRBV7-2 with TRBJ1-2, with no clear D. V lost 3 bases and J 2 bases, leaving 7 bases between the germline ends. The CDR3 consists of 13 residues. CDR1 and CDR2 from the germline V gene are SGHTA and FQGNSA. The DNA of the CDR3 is TGTGCCAGCAGCTTTCTGTGGAACTATGGCTACACCTTC. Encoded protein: CASSFLWNYGYTF.

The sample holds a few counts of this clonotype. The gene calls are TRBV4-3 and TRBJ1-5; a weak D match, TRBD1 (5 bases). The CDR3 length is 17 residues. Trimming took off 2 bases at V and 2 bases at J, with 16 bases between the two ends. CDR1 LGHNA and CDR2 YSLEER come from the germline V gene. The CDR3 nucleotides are TGCGCCAGCAGCCAAAGTGGGATTGGACACGGCAATCAGCCCCAGCATTTT. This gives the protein CASSQSGIGHGNQPQHF.

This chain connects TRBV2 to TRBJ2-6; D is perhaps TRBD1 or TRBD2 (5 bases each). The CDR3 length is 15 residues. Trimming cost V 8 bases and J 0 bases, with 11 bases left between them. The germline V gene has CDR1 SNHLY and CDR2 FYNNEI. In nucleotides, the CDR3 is TGTGCCAGCGGGACCGGCGACTCTGGGGCCAACGTCCTGACTTTC. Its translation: CASGTGDSGANVLTF.

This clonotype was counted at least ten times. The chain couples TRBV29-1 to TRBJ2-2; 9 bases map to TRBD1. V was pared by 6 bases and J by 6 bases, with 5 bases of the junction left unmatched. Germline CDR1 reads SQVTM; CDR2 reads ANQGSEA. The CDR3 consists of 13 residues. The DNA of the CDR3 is TGCAGCGTCGGACAGGGGAGTTCCGGGGAGCTGTTTTTT. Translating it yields CSVGQGSSGELFF.

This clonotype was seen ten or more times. The CDR3: CASSSLDQETQYF. CDR3 coding DNA: TGTGCCAGCAGCTCGCTCGACCAAGAGACCCAGTACTTC. The chain links TRBV11-2 to TRBJ2-5; D gene ambiguous. Trimming shortened V by 4 bases and J by 0 bases, and 6 bases separated the two germline ends. From germline, CDR1 is SGHAT and CDR2 FQNNGV. This CDR3 is 13 amino acids long. Using reference TRBV11-2 and TRBJ2-5 for the parts outside the CDR3, the full variable domain is EAGVAQSPRYKIIEKRQSVAFWCNPISGHATLYWYQQILGQGPKLLIQFQNNGVVDDSQLPKDRFSAERLKGVDSTLKIQPAKLEDSAVYLCASSSLDQETQYFGPGTRLLVL.

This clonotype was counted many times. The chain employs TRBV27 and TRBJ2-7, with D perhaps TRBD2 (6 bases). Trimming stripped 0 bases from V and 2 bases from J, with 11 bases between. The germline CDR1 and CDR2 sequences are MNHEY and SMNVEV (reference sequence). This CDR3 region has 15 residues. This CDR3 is CASSLSTGETYEQYF. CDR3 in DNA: TGTGCCAGCAGTTTATCGACGGGGGAAACCTACGAGCAGTACTTC.

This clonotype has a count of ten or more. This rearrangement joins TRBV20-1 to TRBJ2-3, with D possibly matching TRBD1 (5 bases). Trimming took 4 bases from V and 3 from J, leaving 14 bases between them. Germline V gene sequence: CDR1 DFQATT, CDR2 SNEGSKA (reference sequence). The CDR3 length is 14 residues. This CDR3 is CSATPSQGTDTQYF. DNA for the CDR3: TGCAGTGCTACACCGTCCCAGGGAACAGATACGCAGTATTTT.

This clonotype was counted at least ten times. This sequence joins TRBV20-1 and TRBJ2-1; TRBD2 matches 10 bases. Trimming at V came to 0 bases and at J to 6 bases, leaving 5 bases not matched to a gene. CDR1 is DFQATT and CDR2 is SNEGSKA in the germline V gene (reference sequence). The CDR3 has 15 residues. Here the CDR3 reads CSARDTSGASNEQFF. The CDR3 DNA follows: TGCAGTGCTAGAGATACTAGCGGGGCAAGCAATGAGCAGTTCTTC.

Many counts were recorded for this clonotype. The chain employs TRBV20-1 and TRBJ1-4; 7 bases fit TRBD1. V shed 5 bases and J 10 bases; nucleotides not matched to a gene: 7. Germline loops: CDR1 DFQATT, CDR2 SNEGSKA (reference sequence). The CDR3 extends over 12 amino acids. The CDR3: CSAPGAGGKLFF. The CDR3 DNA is TGCAGTGCTCCCGGGGCAGGGGGAAAACTGTTTTTT.

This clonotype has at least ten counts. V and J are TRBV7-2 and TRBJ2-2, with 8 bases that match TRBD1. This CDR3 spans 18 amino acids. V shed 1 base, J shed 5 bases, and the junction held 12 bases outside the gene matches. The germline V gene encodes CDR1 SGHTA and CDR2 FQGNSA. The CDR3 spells CASSLGGPRQGATGELFF. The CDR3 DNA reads TGTGCCAGCAGCTTAGGTGGCCCGCGGCAGGGGGCAACCGGGGAGCTGTTTTTT.

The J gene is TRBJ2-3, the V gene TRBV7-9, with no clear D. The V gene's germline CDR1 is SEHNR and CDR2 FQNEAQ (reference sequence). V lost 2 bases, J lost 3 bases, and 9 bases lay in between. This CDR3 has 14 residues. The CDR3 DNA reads TGTGCCAGCAGCTTAACCGAAGGTACAGATACGCAGTATTTT. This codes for CASSLTEGTDTQYF.

The chain's CDR3 is CASMTGDTEAFF. The DNA of the CDR3 is TGTGCCAGCATGACAGGGGACACTGAAGCTTTCTTT. The chain links TRBV6-5 to TRBJ1-1; 8 bases fit TRBD1. This CDR3 comprises 12 residues. J gave up 3 bases and V 7 bases, and 1 base lay outside the gene matches. Germline V gene lookup returns CDR1 MNHEY and CDR2 SVGAGI.

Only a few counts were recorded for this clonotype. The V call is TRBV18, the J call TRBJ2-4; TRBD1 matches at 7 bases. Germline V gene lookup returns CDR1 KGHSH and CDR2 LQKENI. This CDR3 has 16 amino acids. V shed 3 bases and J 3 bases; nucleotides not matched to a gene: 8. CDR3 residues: CASSPLTGTGKNIQYF. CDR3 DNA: TGTGCCAGCTCACCCTTGACAGGGACGGGCAAAAACATTCAGTACTTC.

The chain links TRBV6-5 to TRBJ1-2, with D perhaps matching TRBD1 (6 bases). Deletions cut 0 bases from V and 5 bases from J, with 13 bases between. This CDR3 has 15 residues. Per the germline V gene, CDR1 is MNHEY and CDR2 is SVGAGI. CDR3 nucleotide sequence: TGTGCCAGCAGTTACTCGCTCGGACAGATGTATGGCTACACCTTC. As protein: CASSYSLGQMYGYTF.

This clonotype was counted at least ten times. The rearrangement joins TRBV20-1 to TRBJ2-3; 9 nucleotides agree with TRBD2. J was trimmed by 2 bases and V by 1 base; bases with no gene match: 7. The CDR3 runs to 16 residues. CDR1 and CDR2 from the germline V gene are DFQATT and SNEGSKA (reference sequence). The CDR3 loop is CSARGATSGLTDTQYF. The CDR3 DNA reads TGCAGTGCTAGAGGGGCGACTAGCGGACTCACAGATACGCAGTATTTT.

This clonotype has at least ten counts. The CDR3 DNA reads TGTGCCAGCAGCTTAGCCCTGTCCGCCGGGGAGCTGTTTTTT. Amino acids: CASSLALSAGELFF. The chain employs TRBV7-2 and TRBJ2-2; D is unclear. The ends were cut back, 0 bases at V and 6 bases at J, with 8 bases in the middle. The CDR3 is 14 amino acids. Per germline, CDR1 SGHTA and CDR2 FQGNSA.